What follows is one T cell receptor beta chain and its context. The antigen is unknown. With random hexamers, reverse transcription was performed on 0.5 to 1 ug of RNA. Via MiXCR, TCRdb re-called the immunoSEQ multiplex PCR reads, giving one row per CDR3 protein. The table lists some 180,000 distinct CDR3 sequences, around 96% of them singletons. This entry is derived from a study of CD8 T cells in Susac syndrome. Points from the study as a whole: As the study acknowledged, the number of individuals in its TCR sequencing and HLA analysis was relatively small.

From germline, CDR1 is SQVTM and CDR2 ANQGSEA. The CDR3 extends over 12 amino acids. V was pared by 5 bases and J by 5 bases, with 6 bases of the junction left unmatched. The receptor was isolated from a human donor in good health. Sequencing was carried out using CD4+ T cells from PBMCs. The rearrangement joins TRBV29-1 to TRBJ2-7, with 7 bases aligning to TRBD2. The CDR3 loop is CSVSFGRNEQYF. The CDR3 DNA reads as TGCAGCGTTTCCTTCGGGAGGAACGAGCAGTACTTC.